The rows below give T cell receptor beta chains drawn from one sample of a study of long-term antiretroviral therapy in people with HIV. The table came from immunoSEQ multiplex PCR; TCRdb's copy has only in-frame clones and leaves some out. The table records about 29,000 clones, about nine tenths of them present only once. Sequences were derived from unsorted PBMCs, sampled 5 years before starting antiretroviral therapy. The receptors originated from a man aged 50-60 years with HIV. The CDR3 runs from the conserved cysteine through the conserved F or W. The D gene is left open where the match is weak. Clone size is stated in some rows and not others, as once, few, many or a class when expanded.

cdr3_nt | cdr3_aa | clone_size | j_call | d_call | v_call
TGTGCCAGTAGTCCCCGGGCGACGGTGAGCTCCTATAATTCACCCCTCCACTTT | CASSPRATVSSYNSPLHF | NA | TRBJ1-6 | NA | TRBV19
TGCAGCGTTGAACTTTATCAGGGAGACTACGAGCAGTACTTC | CSVELYQGDYEQYF | NA | TRBJ2-7 | NA | TRBV29-1
TGTGCCAGCAGCTTAGAGTCAGGGATCGGTGAAGCTTTCTTT | CASSLESGIGEAFF | once | TRBJ1-1 | NA | TRBV7-6
TGTGCCAGCAGATTAAAAGTGGCGGGAGCAGGGACAGATACGCAGTATTTT | CASRLKVAGAGTDTQYF | NA | TRBJ2-3 | TRBD2 | TRBV5-4
TGTGCCAGCAGCGTAGGTTCTAGCGGGAGGGTGTACGAGCAGTACTTC | CASSVGSSGRVYEQYF | few | TRBJ2-7 | TRBD2 | TRBV9
TGTGCCAGCAGTCCCCGGCCAGTACGAACCTACGAGCAGTACTTC | CASSPRPVRTYEQYF | NA | TRBJ2-7 | NA | TRBV28
TGTGCCACCAGCAGAGAGGGAAACAGGGCCTATGGCTACACCTTC | CATSREGNRAYGYTF | NA | TRBJ1-2 | NA | TRBV15
TGTGCCAGCAGCTTAGCATCGGGAGATAATCAGCCCCAGCATTTT | CASSLASGDNQPQHF | NA | TRBJ1-5 | NA | TRBV7-8
TGTGCCAGCTCACCACCCGGGCCAGTCTCTGGAAACACCATATATTTT | CASSPPGPVSGNTIYF | NA | TRBJ1-3 | NA | TRBV18
TGTGCCATCAGTGAGTTAGGGTACCCTGGAAACACCATATATTTT | CAISELGYPGNTIYF | NA | TRBJ1-3 | NA | TRBV10-3
TGTGCCAGCTCGCCGAGACAGGGCCTGTATCGCTACACCTTC | CASSPRQGLYRYTF | few | TRBJ1-2 | TRBD1 | TRBV18
TGTGCCAGCGGCCTGGCCTACGAGCAGTACTTC | CASGLAYEQYF | NA | TRBJ2-7 | NA | TRBV6-5
TGTGCCAGTACCCAGGGACAGGGCCATCAGCCCCAGCATTTT | CASTQGQGHQPQHF | NA | TRBJ1-5 | TRBD1 | TRBV19
TGTGCCAGCTCACCACCGGGACAGGGGACGGGTGAGCAGTTCTTC | CASSPPGQGTGEQFF | NA | TRBJ2-1 | TRBD1 | TRBV18
TGTGCCAGCAGTTCCGAGTCTGTGGCAGATACGCAGTATTTT | CASSSESVADTQYF | NA | TRBJ2-3 | NA | TRBV5-4
TGTGCCAGCAGCTTGGGAGTCAGGGGAGGTGGCTACACCTTC | CASSLGVRGGGYTF | NA | TRBJ1-2 | NA | TRBV5-6
TGCGCCAGCAGCCCCACGGGACAGTCCTCCTACGAGCAGTACTTC | CASSPTGQSSYEQYF | few | TRBJ2-7 | TRBD1 | TRBV5-1
TGTGCCAGCAGCTACAACAGGGGATCGGAGACCCAGTACTTC | CASSYNRGSETQYF | NA | TRBJ2-5 | TRBD1 | TRBV7-8
TGCGCCAGCAGCCAAGATCCGGGACAGGCCGTTAGGAGACTGTTTTTT | CASSQDPGQAVRRLFF | NA | TRBJ1-4 | TRBD1 | TRBV4-3
TGTGCCAGCAGCTTAGTGACTAGCCTCAATGAGCAGTTCTTC | CASSLVTSLNEQFF | NA | TRBJ2-1 | TRBD2 | TRBV7-2
TGTGCCATCAGTGACCAGGACATTTACAATGAGCAGTTCTTC | CAISDQDIYNEQFF | NA | TRBJ2-1 | NA | TRBV10-3
TGTGCCAGCCAGGACAGAAACAATGAGCAGTTCTTC | CASQDRNNEQFF | NA | TRBJ2-1 | NA | TRBV27
TGCGCCAGCAGTGAGGACAGAAACTATGGCTACACCTTC | CASSEDRNYGYTF | NA | TRBJ1-2 | NA | TRBV10-2
TGTGCCAGCAGCAAGGCGCGAAGGGGATCCGATGAAAAACTGTTTTTT | CASSKARRGSDEKLFF | NA | TRBJ1-4 | NA | TRBV7-9
TGTGCCAGCAGCCAGGGACAGGGAGGAGATACGCAGTATTTT | CASSQGQGGDTQYF | NA | TRBJ2-3 | TRBD1 | TRBV7-3
TGTGCCACCACGAATCTCGGCACACCTCAGCAGTTCTTC | CATTNLGTPQQFF | NA | TRBJ2-1 | NA | TRBV7-2
TGTGCCAGCAGCCCGGGGGACTTTAACACCGGGGAGCTGTTTTTT | CASSPGDFNTGELFF | few | TRBJ2-2 | NA | TRBV7-3
TGTGCCAGCAGCGTAGAGGGTGGGGTAGCGGGGTCCGGGGAGCTGTTTTTT | CASSVEGGVAGSGELFF | NA | TRBJ2-2 | TRBD2 | TRBV9
TGTGCCAGCAGCTTAGAAGCGATAGGCTACACCTTC | CASSLEAIGYTF | NA | TRBJ1-2 | NA | TRBV11-2
TGTGCCTGGAGGCGGGACAGGAACAATGAGCAGTTCTTC | CAWRRDRNNEQFF | NA | TRBJ2-1 | TRBD1 | TRBV30
TGTGCCAGCAGCGTAGGTGCAGGGGGAATAAACTATGGCTACACCTTC | CASSVGAGGINYGYTF | NA | TRBJ1-2 | TRBD1 | TRBV9
TGCGCCAGCAGTGGACAGTGGAATCCAAACACCATATATTTT | CASSGQWNPNTIYF | few | TRBJ1-3 | NA | TRBV10-1
TGCGCCAGCAGTGAGTTTACCTCGGGTACGCAGTATTTT | CASSEFTSGTQYF | NA | TRBJ2-3 | NA | TRBV10-2
TGCGCCAGCAGCTTGGCTGTGGGGGTTTCCTACGAGCAGTACTTC | CASSLAVGVSYEQYF | once | TRBJ2-7 | NA | TRBV5-1
TGCGCCAGCAGCGTACAGGGCCTTGGGGATGGCTACACCTTC | CASSVQGLGDGYTF | NA | TRBJ1-2 | NA | TRBV5-1
TGTGCCAGCAGCTCAGGGGGCCGCACAGATACGCAGTATTTT | CASSSGGRTDTQYF | once | TRBJ2-3 | TRBD1 | TRBV5-4
TGTGCCAGTAGTAGGACTAGCGGGAGACTAGATACGCAGTATTTT | CASSRTSGRLDTQYF | NA | TRBJ2-3 | TRBD2 | TRBV19
TGTGCCAGCAGCCCCGCAGGGGTTCTGGGTTCACCCCTCCACTTT | CASSPAGVLGSPLHF | NA | TRBJ1-6 | NA | TRBV6-5
TGTGCCAGCAGCTTAACCCCAGGGGGACTGAACACTGAAGCTTTCTTT | CASSLTPGGLNTEAFF | once | TRBJ1-1 | TRBD1 | TRBV11-2
TGTGCCAGTAGTATGACAGGGTGGGATGGCTACACCTTC | CASSMTGWDGYTF | NA | TRBJ1-2 | TRBD1 | TRBV19
TGTGCCAGCAGTGTAGCCCAGTCCAACGAGCAGTACTTC | CASSVAQSNEQYF | few | TRBJ2-7 | NA | TRBV6-4
TGTGCCAGCTCACCAACGACAGCCAATTCACCCCTCCACTTT | CASSPTTANSPLHF | NA | TRBJ1-6 | NA | TRBV18
TGTGCCAGCAGCTTTGGGCAGGGGGCTTGGTATGGCTACACCTTC | CASSFGQGAWYGYTF | NA | TRBJ1-2 | TRBD1 | TRBV5-4
TGTGCCAGCAGCTTAGTCGGGGGGCACACAGATACGCAGTATTTT | CASSLVGGHTDTQYF | NA | TRBJ2-3 | NA | TRBV7-6
TGTGCCAGCAGTGTTCAGGGGAGCGAGCAGTTCTTC | CASSVQGSEQFF | NA | TRBJ2-1 | NA | TRBV2
TGTGCCAGCAGCTTGGCCCATCAGGGCAGAAACACTGAAGCTTTCTTT | CASSLAHQGRNTEAFF | NA | TRBJ1-1 | NA | TRBV5-5
TGTGCCAGCAGTTTCCCCTCCAGGGGCGTGGGCGGCTACACCTTC | CASSFPSRGVGGYTF | NA | TRBJ1-2 | NA | TRBV28
TGTGCCAGCAGTCCCTCGGATCACTGGCAGCCCCAGCATTTT | CASSPSDHWQPQHF | few | TRBJ1-5 | NA | TRBV27
TGTGCCAGCAGCATTTCGTTCGCATACGAGCAGTACTTC | CASSISFAYEQYF | NA | TRBJ2-7 | NA | TRBV28
TGTGCCAGCGGGCAGGGAATCACCTACGAGCAGTACTTC | CASGQGITYEQYF | once | TRBJ2-7 | NA | TRBV6-5
TGCGCCAGCAGCCAAGACCGGGTACGGGGAGGGAAACCTGGAAACACCATATATTTT | CASSQDRVRGGKPGNTIYF | NA | TRBJ1-3 | NA | TRBV4-1
TGTGCCAGCAGCTGGGGTAGCGGGAATCAAGAGACCCAGTACTTC | CASSWGSGNQETQYF | NA | TRBJ2-5 | TRBD2 | TRBV5-4
TGTGCCAGTAGTAATAGGGCCACAGATACGCAGTATTTT | CASSNRATDTQYF | NA | TRBJ2-3 | NA | TRBV19